This TCR beta chain was recorded in a study of identical twins. Concerning this clonotype itself: Possible read error: a much larger clone is one base away.

The CDR3 covers 15 residues. V shed 0 bases, J shed 12 bases, and the junction held 6 bases outside the gene matches. Each CDR3 protein gets one entry after TCRdb re-called the 5' RACE reads with MiXCR. The repertoire has some 1,600,000 distinct CDR3 sequences, around 29% of them found once; the top ten carry around 0.25%. The sequenced sample consisted of cord blood. This TCR derives from a newborn girl in good health. The chain combines TRBV12-3 or TRBV12-4 with TRBJ2-1; 12 bases align to TRBD1. The CDR3 nucleotides are TGTGCCAGCAGTTTAGCCGGGACAGGGGGCCATGGGCAGTTCTTC. It codes for CASSLAGTGGHGQFF.